The 29 T cell receptor beta chains below come from one sample, sequenced in a study of OX40 agonist ivuxolimab in advanced cancers. Here immunoSEQ multiplex PCR was the method, and the copy in TCRdb shows in-frame clones only, minus some. The repertoire holds roughly 87,000 clones, about 89% seen once, with 6.5% to 8.5% in the top ten. The specimen comprised CD4+ or CD8+ T cells sorted from blood, sampled in a trial of the OX40 agonist ivuxolimab. These receptors were obtained from an adult with an advanced solid tumor such as melanoma, head and neck, liver or kidney cancer.

This chain connects TRBV28 to TRBJ2-2; a weak D match, TRBD2 (5 bases). V dropped 5 bases and J dropped 4 bases, with 11 bases sitting between them. The V gene's germline CDR1 is MDHEN and CDR2 SYDVKM. The CDR3 covers 14 residues. CDR3: CASSSDYLTGELFF. The CDR3 DNA is TGTGCCAGCAGTAGCGACTACCTCACCGGGGAGCTGTTTTTT.

The chain couples TRBV4-3 to TRBJ2-6; no clear D gene. This CDR3 is 16 amino acids long. Germline CDR1 LGHNA, CDR2 YSLEER. Trimming cost V 3 bases and J 4 bases, with 13 bases left between them. The CDR3 loop is CASSQIPWWGANVLTF. The CDR3 bases are TGCGCCAGCAGCCAGATTCCCTGGTGGGGGGCCAACGTCCTGACTTTC.

This clone was recorded once. This CDR3 reads CASSPKLTFYKNEQFF. Here the CDR3 DNA reads TGTGCCAGCAGCCCCAAGCTGACGTTCTACAAGAATGAGCAGTTCTTC. V is TRBV14 and J is TRBJ2-1; D unclear. Germline CDR1 and CDR2: SGHDN and FVKESK. V shed 4 bases and J shed 7 bases, with 20 bases lying between them. CDR3 length: 16 amino acids.

V gene TRBV29-1 combines with J gene TRBJ1-2; D unclear. The germline gives CDR1 SQVTM, CDR2 ANQGSEA. CDR3 length: 13 amino acids. Trimming stripped 8 bases from V and 3 bases from J, with 16 bases between. CDR3 amino acids: CSIGEGLDYGYTF. The CDR3 DNA is TGCAGCATTGGGGAGGGTTTAGACTATGGCTACACCTTC.

This clone was observed a few times. The V call is TRBV30, the J call TRBJ1-2; D may be TRBD1 (5 bases). CDR1 is GTSNPN and CDR2 is SVGIG in the germline V gene (reference sequence). The CDR3 sequence is 11 residues long. V lost 5 bases to trimming and J lost 8 bases, with 12 bases between them. CDR3 amino acids: CAWPSGRGYTF. CDR3 sequence (DNA): TGTGCCTGGCCTTCAGGGAGGGGCTACACCTTC.

The chain uses TRBV19 and TRBJ1-1; D may be TRBD1 (6 bases). Germline CDR1 reads LNHDA; CDR2 reads SQIVND (reference sequence). The CDR3 is 12 amino acids. V shed 5 bases and J shed 5 bases, with 9 bases lying between them. CDR3 in DNA: TGTGCCAGTAGTGCAGGGGTGACTGAAGCTTTCTTT. It specifies CASSAGVTEAFF.

This chain uses TRBV28 with TRBJ1-5, with a possible D match to TRBD1 (5 bases). Trimming took 4 bases from V and 1 from J, leaving 20 bases between them. Germline V gives CDR1 MDHEN, CDR2 SYDVKM. The CDR3 contains 18 residues. CDR3 protein: CASSSVAPSKGSNQPQHF. DNA of the CDR3: TGTGCCAGCAGTTCCGTGGCCCCATCGAAGGGGAGCAATCAGCCCCAGCATTTT.

The chain links TRBV4-1 to TRBJ1-5; D call uncertain. Germline V gene data show CDR1 as MGHRA and CDR2 as YSYEKL. V was clipped by 4 bases and J by 4 bases, with 11 bases between them. The CDR3 is made up of 14 amino acids. The CDR3: CASSPINGNQPQHF. The CDR3 bases are TGCGCCAGCAGCCCGATAAATGGGAATCAGCCCCAGCATTTT.

V usage is TRBV4-3 and J usage is TRBJ2-2, with 12 bases aligning to TRBD2. Germline-derived CDR1 and CDR2 are LGHNA and YSLEER. V gave up 4 bases and J gave up 6 bases; unmatched junction bases: 6. CDR3 length: 16 residues. CDR3: CASSRNGLAGSGELFF. The CDR3 bases are TGCGCCAGCAGCCGAAATGGACTAGCGGGATCCGGGGAGCTGTTTTTT.

The chain's CDR3 is CAWSIAGGPRDEQFF. CDR3 DNA sequence: TGTGCCTGGAGTATAGCGGGAGGGCCTAGGGATGAGCAGTTCTTC. The chain joins TRBV30 to TRBJ2-1; 11 bases line up with TRBD2. The CDR3 has 15 amino acids. CDR1 is GTSNPN, CDR2 SVGIG, per germline (reference sequence). V shed 2 bases, J shed 8 bases, and the junction held 8 bases outside the gene matches. Supplemented by reference TRBV30 and TRBJ2-1, the full variable domain reads SQTIHQWPATLVQPVGSPLSLECTVEGTSNPNLYWYRQAAGRGLQLLFYSVGIGQISSEVPQNLSASRPQDRQFILSSKKLLLSDSGFYLCAWSIAGGPRDEQFFGPGTRLTVL.

The rearrangement uses TRBV28 and TRBJ2-6, with D uncertain. CDR3 size: 16 residues. V was clipped by 5 bases and J by 6 bases, with 17 bases between them. CDR1 and CDR2 from the germline V gene are MDHEN and SYDVKM. The CDR3, as DNA: TGTGCCAGCAGTACACACGGAGTCGTTAAGGCCAACGTCCTGACTTTC. Amino acid sequence: CASSTHGVVKANVLTF.

The chain carries TRBV28 and TRBJ1-1, with D possibly TRBD1 on 6 matching bases. The CDR3 contains 14 residues. Germline CDR1 and CDR2: MDHEN and SYDVKM. V lost 6 bases, J lost 0 bases, and 11 bases lay in between. CDR3 sequence: CASRPTGLNTEAFF. The CDR3, as DNA: TGTGCCAGCAGACCGACAGGCCTGAACACTGAAGCTTTCTTT. The full variable domain, rest sourced from reference TRBV28 and TRBJ1-1, is DVKVTQSSRYLVKRTGEKVFLECVQDMDHENMFWYRQDPGLGLRLIYFSYDVKMKEKGDIPEGYSVSREKKERFSLILESASTNQTSMYLCASRPTGLNTEAFFGQGTRLTVV.

The gene calls are TRBV6-1 and TRBJ1-5, with no clear D. Trimming pared 3 bases from V and 5 bases from J, leaving 17 bases between. The germline V gene encodes CDR1 MNHNS and CDR2 SASEGT. This CDR3 region has 16 residues. This CDR3 is CASSDGRGLVYQPQHF. The DNA of the CDR3 is TGTGCCAGCAGTGATGGGAGAGGGTTGGTCTATCAGCCCCAGCATTTT.

The chain combines TRBV11-2 with TRBJ2-1, with D tentatively TRBD2 (5 bases). This CDR3 contains 15 residues. Trimming took off 0 bases at V and 9 bases at J, with 15 bases between the two ends. Per the germline V gene, CDR1 is SGHAT and CDR2 is FQNNGV. The chain's CDR3 is CASSLDAGNGGEQFF. CDR3 DNA sequence: TGTGCCAGCAGCTTAGATGCCGGGAACGGTGGTGAGCAGTTCTTC.

This clone was seen only a few times. The chain combines TRBV2 with TRBJ2-1; D remains ambiguous. V was clipped by 7 bases and J by 0 bases, with 16 bases between them. The CDR3 runs 16 residues. The germline V gene encodes CDR1 SNHLY and CDR2 FYNNEI. This CDR3 reads CASTPPDRSSYNEQFF. In DNA form, the CDR3 reads TGTGCCAGCACTCCCCCAGACCGGAGCTCCTACAATGAGCAGTTCTTC.

This chain uses TRBV7-9 with TRBJ1-1; 8 nucleotides line up with TRBD1. This CDR3 is built from 16 residues. Germline V gene data show CDR1 as SEHNR and CDR2 as FQNEAQ (reference sequence). With 5 bases clipped from V and 4 bases from J, the junction kept 12 bases outside the gene matches. The CDR3 DNA is TGTGCCAGCAGCCACTCCCAGGGGGCTGGGTCCACTGAAGCTTTCTTT. Its translation is CASSHSQGAGSTEAFF.

The chain combines TRBV28 with TRBJ2-3; the match to TRBD2 covers 16 bases. V dropped 6 bases and J dropped 2; count of bases not matched to a gene: 2. CDR1 and CDR2 from the germline V gene are MDHEN and SYDVKM. The CDR3 spans 16 residues. CDR3 region: CASRGTSGGATDTQYF. CDR3 DNA sequence: TGTGCCAGCAGAGGGACTAGCGGGGGGGCCACAGATACGCAGTATTTT.

The chain is built from TRBV6-6 and TRBJ2-3; D remains ambiguous. The germline V gene encodes CDR1 MNHNY and CDR2 SVGAGI (reference sequence). This CDR3 is 16 amino acids long. Trimming removed 0 bases from V and 0 bases from J, with 10 bases in between. The CDR3 here is CASSYSAGTSTDTQYF. DNA of the CDR3: TGTGCCAGCAGTTACTCCGCTGGAACTAGCACAGATACGCAGTATTTT.

The CDR3 region is CASRNSRHRLSGGYTF. CDR3 coding DNA: TGTGCCAGCAGAAACTCCCGACACAGACTATCAGGTGGCTACACCTTC. The chain recombines TRBV11-2 with TRBJ1-2; D gene unclear. Germline lookup yields CDR1 SGHAT and CDR2 FQNNGV. This CDR3 spans 16 amino acids. Trimming removed 6 bases at V and 7 bases at J, with 24 bases between.

The chain has TRBV28 and TRBJ2-2; D ambiguous. This CDR3 has 14 residues. Germline CDR1 is MDHEN and CDR2 is SYDVKM. Trimming shortened V by 8 bases and J by 6 bases, and 16 bases separated the two germline ends. The CDR3 DNA follows: TGTGCCAGCTTCCCTAGGGCTAACCCCGGGGAGCTGTTTTTT. It translates to CASFPRANPGELFF.

There are a few counts of this clone. CDR3 sequence: CASSQGNRVEEDTIYF. In nucleotides, the CDR3 is TGCGCCAGCAGCCAAGGGAACAGGGTGGAAGAAGACACCATATATTTT. The chain has TRBV4-3 and TRBJ1-3, with TRBD1 as a possible D gene (6 bases). The V gene lost 1 base and the J gene lost 8 bases, with 18 bases spanning the gap. Germline V lookup: CDR1 LGHNA, CDR2 YSLEER. CDR3 length: 16 residues.

The chain has TRBV30 and TRBJ2-5, with D hard to call. The DNA end is a closer match to TRBJ2-7, so the J assignment may be wrong. The CDR3 is 11 amino acids. Germline-derived CDR1 and CDR2 are GTSNPN and SVGIG (reference sequence). The DNA of the CDR3 is TGTGCCTGGAGTGAGTACTACGAGCAGTACTTC. Translation gives CAWSEYYEQYF.

The CDR3: CASSTGATEAFF. CDR3 nucleotides: TGTGCCAGCAGCACAGGGGCCACTGAAGCTTTCTTT. The chain has TRBV5-4 and TRBJ1-1; 7 bases agree with TRBD1. CDR3 length equals 12 residues. V shed 4 bases and J 4 bases; nucleotides not matched to a gene: 1. The germline gives CDR1 SGHNT, CDR2 YYREEE (reference sequence).

The rearrangement uses TRBV6-5 and TRBJ2-2; tentative D call: TRBD1 (6 bases). CDR3 length equals 16 residues. Germline V gene sequence: CDR1 MNHEY, CDR2 SVGAGI. Trimming cost V 0 bases and J 0 bases, with 8 bases left between them. Here the CDR3 DNA reads TGTGCCAGCAGTTACTCGAGGACAGCGAACACCGGGGAGCTGTTTTTT. Translation: CASSYSRTANTGELFF.

The gene calls are TRBV9 and TRBJ1-1, with 7 bases matching TRBD1. Germline V gene lookup returns CDR1 SGDLS and CDR2 YYNGEE. CDR3 size: 15 residues. V shed 3 bases and J 3 bases; nucleotides not matched to a gene: 8. Here the CDR3 reads CASSAKTGEDTEAFF. The CDR3 DNA is TGTGCCAGCAGCGCCAAAACAGGGGAGGACACTGAAGCTTTCTTT.

The J gene is TRBJ1-1, the V gene TRBV6-5, with D perhaps TRBD1 (6 bases). Deletions cut 4 bases from V and 6 bases from J, with 15 bases between. The CDR3 has 14 amino acids. Per the germline V gene, CDR1 is MNHEY and CDR2 is SVGAGI. The DNA for the CDR3 is TGTGCCAGCAGTTCCTCGGACAGTGCCGCTGAAGCTTTCTTT. Protein sequence: CASSSSDSAAEAFF.

This clone appeared a single time. CDR3 nucleotide sequence: TGTGCCAGCAGTTTAATTGGGAGCTTCTACGAGCAGTACTTC. This translates into CASSLIGSFYEQYF. V usage is TRBV28 and J usage is TRBJ2-7; tentatively, D is TRBD2 (5 bases). V lost 2 bases and J lost 3, with 11 bases in between. CDR1 and CDR2 (germline): MDHEN, SYDVKM. The CDR3 runs 14 residues.

This clone has a single count. The chain links TRBV28 to TRBJ2-7; D is uncertain. Trimming left V 2 bases short and J 6 bases short, with 5 bases between. Germline assignment: CDR1 MDHEN and CDR2 SYDVKM. This CDR3 spans 11 amino acids. CDR3 sequence: CASSLASEQYF. CDR3 DNA sequence: TGTGCCAGCAGTTTAGCTTCCGAGCAGTACTTC.

The genes are TRBV2 and TRBJ1-2; D remains ambiguous. CDR1 is SNHLY and CDR2 is FYNNEI in the germline V gene. The CDR3 spans 12 residues. Trimming took off 4 bases at V and 5 bases at J, with 8 bases between the two ends. The DNA for the CDR3 is TGTGCCAGCAGTGGGGTGGCGTATGGCTACACCTTC. It yields the protein CASSGVAYGYTF.